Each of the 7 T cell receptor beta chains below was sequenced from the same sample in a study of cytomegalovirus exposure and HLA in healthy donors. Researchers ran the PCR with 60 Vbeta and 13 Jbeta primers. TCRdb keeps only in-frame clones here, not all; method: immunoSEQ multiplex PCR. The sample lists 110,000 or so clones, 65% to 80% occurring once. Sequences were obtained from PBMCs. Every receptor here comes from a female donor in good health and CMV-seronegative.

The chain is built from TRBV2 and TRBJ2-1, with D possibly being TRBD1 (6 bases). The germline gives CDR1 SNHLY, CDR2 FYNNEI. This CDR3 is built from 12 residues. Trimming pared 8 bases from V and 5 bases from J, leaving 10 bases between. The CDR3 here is CASRGQNNEQFF. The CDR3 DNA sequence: TGTGCCAGCCGAGGACAGAACAATGAGCAGTTCTTC.

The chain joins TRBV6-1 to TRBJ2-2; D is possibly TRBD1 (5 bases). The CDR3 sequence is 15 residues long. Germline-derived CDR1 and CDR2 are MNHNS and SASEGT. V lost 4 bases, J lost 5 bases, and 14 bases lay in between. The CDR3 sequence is CASSADSARTGELFF. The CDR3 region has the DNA TGTGCCAGCAGTGCAGACAGCGCGAGGACCGGGGAGCTGTTTTTT.

CDR3 coding DNA: TGTGCCAGCAGCTTGGGGCCACGAGAGGGCGGCGGGCCCCAGCATTTT. Its protein product is CASSLGPREGGGPQHF. The gene calls are TRBV5-4 and TRBJ1-5; D unclear. Germline V CDR1 and CDR2: SGHNT, YYREEE (reference sequence). The CDR3 sequence is 16 residues long. V lost 0 bases to trimming and J lost 9 bases, with 19 bases between them.

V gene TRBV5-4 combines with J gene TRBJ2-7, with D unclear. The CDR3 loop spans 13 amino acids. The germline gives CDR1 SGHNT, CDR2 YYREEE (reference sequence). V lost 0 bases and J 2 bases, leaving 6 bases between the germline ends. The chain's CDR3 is CASSLGRTYEQYF. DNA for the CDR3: TGTGCCAGCAGCTTGGGGCGGACCTACGAGCAGTACTTC.

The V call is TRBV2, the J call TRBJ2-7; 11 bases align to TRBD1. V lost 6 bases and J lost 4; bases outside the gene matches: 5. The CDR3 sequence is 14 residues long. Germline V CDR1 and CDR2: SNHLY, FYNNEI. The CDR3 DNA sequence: TGTGCCAGCAGCCAGGGGACAGGGGGTTACGAGCAGTACTTC. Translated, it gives CASSQGTGGYEQYF.

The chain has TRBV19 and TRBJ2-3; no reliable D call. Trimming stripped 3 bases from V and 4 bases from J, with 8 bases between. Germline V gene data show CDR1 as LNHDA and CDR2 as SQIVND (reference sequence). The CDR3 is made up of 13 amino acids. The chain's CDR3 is CASSIPPADTQYF. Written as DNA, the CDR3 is TGTGCCAGTAGTATCCCCCCGGCAGATACGCAGTATTTT.

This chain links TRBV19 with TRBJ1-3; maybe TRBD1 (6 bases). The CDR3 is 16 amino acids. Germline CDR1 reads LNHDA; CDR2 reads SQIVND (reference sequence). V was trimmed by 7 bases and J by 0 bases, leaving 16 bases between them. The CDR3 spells CASKGDGTYSGNTIYF. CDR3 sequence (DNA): TGTGCCAGTAAGGGGGACGGGACATACTCTGGAAACACCATATATTTT.